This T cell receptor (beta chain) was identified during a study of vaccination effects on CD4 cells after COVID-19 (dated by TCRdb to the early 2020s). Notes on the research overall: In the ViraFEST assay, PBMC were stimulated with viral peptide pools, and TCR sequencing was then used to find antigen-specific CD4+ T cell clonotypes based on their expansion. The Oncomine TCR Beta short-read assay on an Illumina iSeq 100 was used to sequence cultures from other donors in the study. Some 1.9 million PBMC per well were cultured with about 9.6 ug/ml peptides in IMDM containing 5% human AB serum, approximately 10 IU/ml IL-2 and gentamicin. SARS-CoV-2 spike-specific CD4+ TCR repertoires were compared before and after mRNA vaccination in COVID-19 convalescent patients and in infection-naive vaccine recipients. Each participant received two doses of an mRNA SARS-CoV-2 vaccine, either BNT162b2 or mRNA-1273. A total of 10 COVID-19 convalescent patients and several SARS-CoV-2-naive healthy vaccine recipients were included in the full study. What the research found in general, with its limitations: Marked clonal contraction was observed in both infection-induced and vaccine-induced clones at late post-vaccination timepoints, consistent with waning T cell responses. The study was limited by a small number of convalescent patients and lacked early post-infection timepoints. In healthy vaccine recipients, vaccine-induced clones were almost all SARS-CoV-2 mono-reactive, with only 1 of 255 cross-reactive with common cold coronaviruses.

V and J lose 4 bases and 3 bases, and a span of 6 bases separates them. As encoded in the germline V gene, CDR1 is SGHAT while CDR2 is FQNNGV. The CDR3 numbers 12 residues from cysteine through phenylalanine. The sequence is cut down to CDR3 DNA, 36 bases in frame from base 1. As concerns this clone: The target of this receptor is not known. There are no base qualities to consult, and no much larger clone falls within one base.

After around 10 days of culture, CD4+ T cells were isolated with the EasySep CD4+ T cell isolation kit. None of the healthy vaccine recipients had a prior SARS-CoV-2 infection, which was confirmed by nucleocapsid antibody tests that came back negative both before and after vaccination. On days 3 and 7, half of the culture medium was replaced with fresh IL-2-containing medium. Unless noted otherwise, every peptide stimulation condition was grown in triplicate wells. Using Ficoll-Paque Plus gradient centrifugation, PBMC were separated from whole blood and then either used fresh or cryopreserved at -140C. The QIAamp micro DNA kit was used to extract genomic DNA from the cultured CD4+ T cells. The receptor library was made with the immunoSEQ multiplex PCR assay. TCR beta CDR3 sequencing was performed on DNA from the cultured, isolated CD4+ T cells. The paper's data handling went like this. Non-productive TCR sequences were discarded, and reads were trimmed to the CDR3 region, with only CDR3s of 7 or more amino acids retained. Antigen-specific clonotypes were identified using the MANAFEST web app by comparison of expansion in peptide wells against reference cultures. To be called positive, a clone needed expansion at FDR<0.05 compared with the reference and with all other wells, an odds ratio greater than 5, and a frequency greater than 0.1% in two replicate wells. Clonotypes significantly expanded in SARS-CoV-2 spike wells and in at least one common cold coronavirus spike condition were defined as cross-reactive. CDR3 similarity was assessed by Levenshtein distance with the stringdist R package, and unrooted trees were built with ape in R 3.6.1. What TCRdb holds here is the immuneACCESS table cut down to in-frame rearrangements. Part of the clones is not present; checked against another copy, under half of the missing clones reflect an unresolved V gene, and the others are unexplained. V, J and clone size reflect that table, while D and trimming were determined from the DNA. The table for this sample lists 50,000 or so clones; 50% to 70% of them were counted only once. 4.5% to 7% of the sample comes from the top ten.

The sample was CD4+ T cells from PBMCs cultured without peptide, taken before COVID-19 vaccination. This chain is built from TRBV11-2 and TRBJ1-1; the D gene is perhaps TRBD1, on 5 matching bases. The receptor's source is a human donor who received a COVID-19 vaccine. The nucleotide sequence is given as TGTGCCAGCAGCTACAGGTACACTGAAGCTTTCTTT. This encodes CASSYRYTEAFF.